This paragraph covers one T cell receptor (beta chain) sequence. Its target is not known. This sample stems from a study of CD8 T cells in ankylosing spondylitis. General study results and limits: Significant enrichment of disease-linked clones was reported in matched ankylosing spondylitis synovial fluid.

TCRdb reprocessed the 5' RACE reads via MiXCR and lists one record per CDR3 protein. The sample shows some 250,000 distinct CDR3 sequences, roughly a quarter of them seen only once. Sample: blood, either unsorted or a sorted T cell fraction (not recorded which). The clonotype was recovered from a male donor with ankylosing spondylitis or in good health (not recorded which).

The CDR3: CASSRTGERTWNSPLHF. The CDR3 DNA is TGTGCCAGCAGCCGGACAGGGGAACGTACGTGGAATTCACCCCTCCACTTT. The V and J genes are TRBV14 and TRBJ1-6; 9 bases map to TRBD1. V lost 4 bases, J lost 7 bases, and 11 bases stayed unmatched. The germline V gene has CDR1 SGHDN and CDR2 FVKESK. The CDR3 loop spans 17 amino acids.